These T cell receptor beta chains were read from a single sample in a study of T cell changes during pregnancy in multiple sclerosis. The table came from immunoSEQ multiplex PCR; TCRdb's copy has only in-frame clones and leaves some out. The sample has roughly 58,000 clones; approximately 90% are singletons. Sequencing used CD4+ T cells from peripheral blood mononuclear cells, obtained after pregnancy. These receptors were obtained from a female donor in good health, enrolled as a control in a pregnancy study. The CDR3 runs from the conserved cysteine through the conserved F or W. The order of the fields is clone size, V gene, J gene, D gene, CDR3 protein, CDR3 DNA. D genes are given only for firm matches. Expanded clones are given a class, and other clones once, few, many or no size at all.

clone_size: .
v_call: TRBV2
j_call: TRBJ1-5
d_call: TRBD1
cdr3_aa: CASRRDRGMSNQPQHF
cdr3_nt: TGTGCCAGCAGGAGGGACAGGGGGATGAGCAATCAGCCCCAGCATTTT

clone_size: .
v_call: TRBV10-3
j_call: TRBJ2-7
d_call: TRBD2
cdr3_aa: CAISESSSSGSSYEQYF
cdr3_nt: TGTGCCATCAGTGAGAGTTCGAGTAGCGGGTCCTCCTACGAGCAGTACTTC

clone_size: .
v_call: TRBV11-3
j_call: TRBJ2-1
d_call: TRBD1
cdr3_aa: CASSPRTGYNEQFF
cdr3_nt: TGTGCCAGCAGCCCCCGGACAGGTTACAATGAGCAGTTCTTC

clone_size: .
v_call: TRBV6-1
j_call: TRBJ1-1
d_call: TRBD1
cdr3_aa: CASSAGTGGNF
cdr3_nt: TGTGCCAGCAGTGCGGGGACAGGGGGGAACTTT

clone_size: .
v_call: TRBV7-9
j_call: TRBJ1-4
d_call: TRBD1
cdr3_aa: CASSLGQGVTNEKLFF
cdr3_nt: TGTGCCAGCAGCTTAGGACAGGGTGTGACTAATGAAAAACTGTTTTTT

clone_size: .
v_call: TRBV19
j_call: TRBJ1-1
d_call: .
cdr3_aa: CASKGVDSRNTEAFF
cdr3_nt: TGTGCCAGTAAAGGGGTAGACAGCCGGAACACTGAAGCTTTCTTT

clone_size: .
v_call: TRBV27
j_call: TRBJ1-1
d_call: .
cdr3_aa: CASSLGQKNTEAFF
cdr3_nt: TGTGCCAGCAGTTTAGGACAGAAGAACACTGAAGCTTTCTTT

clone_size: once
v_call: TRBV6-5
j_call: TRBJ2-7
d_call: TRBD2
cdr3_aa: CASSYSPGRVKDEQYF
cdr3_nt: TGTGCCAGCAGTTACTCGCCCGGGAGGGTGAAGGACGAGCAGTACTTC

clone_size: .
v_call: TRBV20-1
j_call: TRBJ1-2
d_call: .
cdr3_aa: CSAILYGYTF
cdr3_nt: TGCAGTGCTATTCTTTATGGCTACACCTTC

clone_size: .
v_call: TRBV30
j_call: TRBJ2-7
d_call: TRBD2
cdr3_aa: CAWRWRGAAYEQYF
cdr3_nt: TGTGCCTGGAGATGGCGGGGGGCCGCCTACGAGCAGTACTTC

clone_size: .
v_call: TRBV30
j_call: TRBJ1-6
d_call: .
cdr3_aa: CAWNLRGDSPLHF
cdr3_nt: TGTGCCTGGAACCTCCGGGGGGATTCACCCCTCCACTTT

clone_size: .
v_call: TRBV10-3
j_call: TRBJ1-1
d_call: .
cdr3_aa: CAISPTANTEAFF
cdr3_nt: TGTGCCATCAGTCCTACAGCGAACACTGAAGCTTTCTTT

clone_size: few
v_call: TRBV4-2
j_call: TRBJ1-2
d_call: .
cdr3_aa: CASSQDELGLGGGYTF
cdr3_nt: TGTGCCAGCAGCCAAGATGAACTCGGCCTAGGGGGTGGCTACACCTTC

clone_size: .
v_call: TRBV28
j_call: TRBJ1-1
d_call: .
cdr3_aa: CASSLSDTEAFF
cdr3_nt: TGTGCCAGCAGTTTATCAGACACTGAAGCTTTCTTT

clone_size: .
v_call: TRBV5-1
j_call: TRBJ1-4
d_call: .
cdr3_aa: CASSLGRANEKLFF
cdr3_nt: TGCGCCAGCAGCTTGGGCAGGGCTAATGAAAAACTGTTTTTT

clone_size: .
v_call: TRBV4-1
j_call: TRBJ2-7
d_call: .
cdr3_aa: CASSQDPSFWQYF
cdr3_nt: TGCGCCAGCAGCCAAGATCCGTCGTTTTGGCAGTACTTC

clone_size: .
v_call: TRBV18
j_call: TRBJ2-2
d_call: .
cdr3_aa: CASSPRPLANPNTGELFF
cdr3_nt: TGTGCCAGCTCACCACGTCCACTAGCCAATCCGAACACCGGGGAGCTGTTTTTT

clone_size: .
v_call: TRBV19
j_call: TRBJ2-3
d_call: .
cdr3_aa: CASRLSGRFTDTQYF
cdr3_nt: TGTGCCAGTAGACTTAGCGGCAGGTTTACAGATACGCAGTATTTT

clone_size: .
v_call: TRBV7-9
j_call: TRBJ1-6
d_call: .
cdr3_aa: CASSLVGAGNSPLHF
cdr3_nt: TGTGCCAGCAGCTTAGTGGGGGCAGGAAATTCACCCCTCCACTTT

clone_size: .
v_call: TRBV4-2
j_call: TRBJ2-1
d_call: .
cdr3_aa: CASSGLKEQFF
cdr3_nt: TGTGCCAGCAGCGGACTTAAAGAGCAGTTCTTC

clone_size: .
v_call: TRBV7-3
j_call: TRBJ1-2
d_call: TRBD1
cdr3_aa: CASSISGTGTGYTF
cdr3_nt: TGTGCCAGCAGCATCAGCGGGACAGGGACAGGCTACACCTTC

clone_size: .
v_call: TRBV4-3
j_call: TRBJ2-2
d_call: .
cdr3_aa: CASSQSVAGAGELFF
cdr3_nt: TGCGCCAGCAGCCAATCTGTAGCTGGCGCCGGGGAGCTGTTTTTT

clone_size: .
v_call: TRBV18
j_call: TRBJ1-2
d_call: .
cdr3_aa: CASSPELAQYGYTF
cdr3_nt: TGTGCCAGCTCACCGGAGTTGGCCCAATATGGCTACACCTTC

clone_size: .
v_call: TRBV5-1
j_call: TRBJ1-5
d_call: .
cdr3_aa: CASSLGGGNQPQHF
cdr3_nt: TGCGCCAGCAGCCTAGGAGGGGGCAATCAGCCCCAGCATTTT

clone_size: .
v_call: TRBV28
j_call: TRBJ2-6
d_call: .
cdr3_aa: CASSYGGSGANVLTF
cdr3_nt: TGTGCCAGCAGTTACGGCGGCTCTGGGGCCAACGTCCTGACTTTC

clone_size: .
v_call: TRBV5-1
j_call: TRBJ2-1
d_call: .
cdr3_aa: CASSSNFNEQFF
cdr3_nt: TGCGCCAGCAGCTCCAACTTCAATGAGCAGTTCTTC

clone_size: .
v_call: TRBV12-5
j_call: TRBJ1-4
d_call: TRBD1
cdr3_aa: CASGLATGANEKLFF
cdr3_nt: TGTGCTAGTGGTTTGGCCACAGGGGCTAATGAAAAACTGTTTTTT

clone_size: .
v_call: TRBV25-1
j_call: TRBJ2-7
d_call: .
cdr3_aa: CASSVAGVYEQYF
cdr3_nt: TGTGCCAGCAGTGTGGCAGGGGTCTACGAGCAGTACTTC

clone_size: .
v_call: TRBV5-4
j_call: TRBJ1-1
d_call: .
cdr3_aa: CASSFTGDTEAFF
cdr3_nt: TGTGCCAGCAGCTTCACAGGTGACACTGAAGCTTTCTTT

clone_size: .
v_call: TRBV28
j_call: TRBJ1-2
d_call: .
cdr3_aa: CATPGYTF
cdr3_nt: TGTGCCACCCCGGGTTACACCTTC

clone_size: .
v_call: TRBV11-2
j_call: TRBJ2-1
d_call: .
cdr3_aa: CASSSHRERTYNEQFF
cdr3_nt: TGTGCCAGCAGCTCCCACAGGGAAAGAACCTACAATGAGCAGTTCTTC

clone_size: few
v_call: TRBV28
j_call: TRBJ1-6
d_call: .
cdr3_aa: CASSRLGSPLHF
cdr3_nt: TGTGCCAGCAGCCGCCTCGGGTCACCCCTCCACTTT

clone_size: once
v_call: TRBV7-8
j_call: TRBJ2-1
d_call: .
cdr3_aa: CASRAFPAQRFHEQFF
cdr3_nt: TGTGCCAGCAGAGCTTTTCCGGCACAGCGGTTCCATGAGCAGTTCTTC

clone_size: .
v_call: TRBV14
j_call: TRBJ2-5
d_call: TRBD2
cdr3_aa: CASSRLTGGEETQYF
cdr3_nt: TGTGCCAGCAGCCGACTAACGGGGGGTGAAGAGACCCAGTACTTC